This T cell receptor (beta chain) was profiled in a study of T cells after yellow fever vaccination. Study results and caveats: Clonotype sharing between CD4 and CD8 compartments was small. Repertoires sorted by FACS could include abundant clonotypes that are contaminants from the bulk population.

TCRdb reanalysed the 5' RACE reads using MiXCR and keeps one entry per CDR3 protein. The sample includes a few hundred thousand distinct CDR3 sequences, under 15% of them seen just once. There are a few counts of this clonotype. Antigen: not known. The source is a young man who received the YFV17D yellow fever vaccine. The material was CD4+ T cells sorted from PBMCs, obtained 45 days after the yellow fever booster vaccination.

Here the CDR3 reads CASSFTERKTTNYGYTF. DNA of the CDR3: TGTGCCAGCAGCTTCACAGAGCGAAAAACTACTAACTATGGCTACACCTTC. The chain has TRBV5-8 and TRBJ1-2; the D is unclear. Trimming pared 2 bases from V and 0 bases from J, leaving 17 bases between. CDR1 and CDR2 (germline): SGHTS, YDEGEE. This CDR3 region has 17 residues.